The clone carrying this T cell receptor beta chain has more than one count but fewer than ten. The data are from a study of beta chain features in type 1 diabetes. The investigators reverse transcribed all of the isolated RNA, so they sequenced expressed TCRB transcripts. Some clones are missing from TCRdb's copy, which holds only in-frame ones; the method was immunoSEQ multiplex PCR. Of approximately 250,000 clones listed, roughly 14% are singletons. Germline V gene data show CDR1 as PRHDT and CDR2 as FYEKMQ (reference sequence). V was cut by 1 base and J by 0 bases, with 15 bases left in between. This CDR3 contains 17 residues.

This receptor was identified in a woman aged 40 to 50 in good health. The chain carries TRBV13 and TRBJ1-2; D call uncertain. Sequencing was performed on naive CD4+ T cells from blood. This CDR3 reads CASSLDRSSPSNYGYTF. CDR3 bases: TGTGCCAGCAGCTTAGATCGTTCAAGCCCTTCTAACTATGGCTACACCTTC.